This T cell receptor beta chain appears in the sequencing data of a study of blood T cell repertoires in COVID-19. Clones were sequenced by immunoSEQ multiplex PCR, and TCRdb holds only the in-frame ones, with some missing. Here the sample spans about 75,000 clones, roughly 88% being singletons. This CDR3 comprises 14 residues. Germline CDR1 reads SGDLS; CDR2 reads YYNGEE. V gave up 7 bases and J gave up 4 bases; unmatched junction bases: 8. The V call is TRBV9, the J call TRBJ2-7; 10 nucleotides line up with TRBD1. The clonotype comes from a woman between 45 and 60 years old with acute or convalescent COVID-19. Sequenced: peripheral blood. The CDR3 here is CASSGGTGVYEQYF. CDR3 coding DNA: TGTGCCAGCTCAGGGGGGACAGGGGTTTACGAGCAGTACTTC.